This T cell receptor beta chain appears in the sequencing data of a study of tumor and adjacent non-tumor tissue in lung cancer (dated by TCRdb to the late 2010s). Context from the whole study: Patients with adenocarcinoma (about twelve), squamous cell carcinoma (2) and small cell lung cancer (1) were included in the cohort. Sequencing produced 130,000,000 or so productive TCRbeta reads in total, an average of approximately 4.5 million reads per sample. The roughly 15 enrolled patients, of whom 10 were men and 5 were women, were aged 31 to 76 years and were diagnosed with TNM stage I to III disease. For each patient, one tumor sample and one normal lung sample were taken, giving thirty paired specimens that underwent TCRbeta CDR3 sequencing. The study compared bulk TCRbeta repertoires from lung tumor tissue and matched distant non-tumor lung tissue of around 14 lung cancer patients. The paper as a whole reports these results and caveats: TCR diversity (inverse Simpson) was significantly higher in tumor than in normal lung tissue (approximately 400 vs 170, P = 0.0075, Mann-Whitney U test). Because peripheral blood was not sequenced, blood TCRbeta repertoires in the lung cancer patients of the study were not examined. Neither the sequencing platform nor unique molecular identifiers are mentioned in the methods. The top 100 clones accounted for a significantly larger cumulative portion of the repertoire in normal lung than in tumor tissue. Significantly higher TCR diversity was found in younger patients, and higher tumor TCR diversity was associated with shorter overall and disease-free survival. The cohort had only 15 patients, and the authors noted that larger samples and more detailed clinical data are needed.

On this clonotype: Its antigen remains undetermined. The junction does not match germline at one end; this may be a read error.

RNA was isolated from bulk unsorted tissue, and RNA quality was assessed with a NanoDrop ND-1000 and an Agilent 2100. The donors were newly diagnosed lung cancer patients admitted for thoracic surgery in China from August to November 2014 who had not received prior chemotherapy. Patients with previous radiotherapy or chemotherapy, or with another concurrent cancer, were excluded from the study. Pieces of surgical tissue measuring about 1-2 cm3 were kept in RNAlater solution and stored at -80 degrees C until use. Reading from cysteine to phenylalanine, the CDR3 counts 14 amino acids. The read is trimmed to its CDR3 DNA, 42 bases read in frame from base 1. CDR1 and CDR2, looked up from the germline V gene, are SGHAT and FQNNGV. The library relied on multiplex PCR. Data came from an Illumina HiSeq 2500. Following protocols modified from ARM-PCR, the researchers constructed TCRbeta libraries through three rounds of nested PCR with primers (Table S4). Before sequencing, PCR products of 200-500 bp were excised from the gel and purified with the QIAquick gel extraction kit. The paper's data handling went like this. Trimmomatic was used to clean the reads, FLASH merged the cleaned reads into complete CDR3 sequences, and MiTCR assigned the sequences to V(D)J germline segments. VDJtools was used to compute clonal diversity as the inverse Simpson's index. A read counted as productive if the sequence was in-frame and lacked a premature stop codon. In TCRdb, the public reads were trimmed at Q25 with fastp and aligned with MiXCR, with productive beta chains retained. Each CDR3 protein appears once, grouped with its most common genes and DNA. For this entry, the V and J calls and clone size follow TCRdb and not the study's own pipeline. The sample yields some 100,000 distinct CDR3 sequences; more than 70% were counted once. The top ten clones comprise around 37% of the sample.

In this chain, TRBV11-2 is recombined with TRBJ2-3; perhaps TRBD1 is the D gene, with 5 bases matching. Material for sequencing was lung tumor tissue. The clonotype comes from a woman aged 55-69 years with non-small cell lung cancer. This receptor carries the CDR3 CASRLRGRTDTQYF. The bases are TGTGCCAGCAGGTTAAGGGGCCGCACAGATACGCAGTACTTT.